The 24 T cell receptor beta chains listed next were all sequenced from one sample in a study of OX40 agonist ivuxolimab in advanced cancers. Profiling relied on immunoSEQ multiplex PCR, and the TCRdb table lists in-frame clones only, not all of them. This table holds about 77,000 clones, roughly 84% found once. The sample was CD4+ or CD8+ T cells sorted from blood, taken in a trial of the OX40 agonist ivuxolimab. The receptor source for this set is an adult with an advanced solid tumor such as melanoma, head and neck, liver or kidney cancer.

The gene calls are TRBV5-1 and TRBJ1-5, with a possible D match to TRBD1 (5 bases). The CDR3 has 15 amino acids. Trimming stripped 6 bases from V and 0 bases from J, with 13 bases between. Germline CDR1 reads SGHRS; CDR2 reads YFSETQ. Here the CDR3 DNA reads TGCGCCAGCAAGCTGTCAGGGAATAGCAATCAGCCCCAGCATTTT. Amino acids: CASKLSGNSNQPQHF. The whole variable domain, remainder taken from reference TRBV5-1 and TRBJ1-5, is KAGVTQTPRYLIKTRGQQVTLSCSPISGHRSVSWYQQTPGQGLQFLFEYFSETQRNKGNFPGRFSGRQFSNSRSEMNVSTLELGDSALYLCASKLSGNSNQPQHFGDGTRLSIL.

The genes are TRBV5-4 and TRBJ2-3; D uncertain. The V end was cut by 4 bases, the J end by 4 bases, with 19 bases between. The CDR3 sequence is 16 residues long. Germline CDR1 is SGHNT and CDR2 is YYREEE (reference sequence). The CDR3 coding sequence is TGTGCCAGCAGCCCAACCGGACCGTTAGCCCCAGATACGCAGTATTTT. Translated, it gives CASSPTGPLAPDTQYF.

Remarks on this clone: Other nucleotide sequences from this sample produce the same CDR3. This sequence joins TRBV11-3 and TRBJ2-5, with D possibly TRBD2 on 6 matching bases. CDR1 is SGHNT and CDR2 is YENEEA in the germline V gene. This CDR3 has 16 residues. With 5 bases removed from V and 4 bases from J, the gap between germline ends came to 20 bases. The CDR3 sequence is CASSKGSGRDVETQYF. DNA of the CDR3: TGTGCCAGCAGCAAGGGGTCGGGGCGGGACGTAGAGACCCAGTACTTC.

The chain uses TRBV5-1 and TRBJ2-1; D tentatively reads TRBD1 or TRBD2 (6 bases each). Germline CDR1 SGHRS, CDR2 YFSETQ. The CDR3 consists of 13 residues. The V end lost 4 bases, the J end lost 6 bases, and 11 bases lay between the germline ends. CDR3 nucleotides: TGCGCCAGCAGCATAGGGGGGAGCAATGAGCAGTTCTTC. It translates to CASSIGGSNEQFF.

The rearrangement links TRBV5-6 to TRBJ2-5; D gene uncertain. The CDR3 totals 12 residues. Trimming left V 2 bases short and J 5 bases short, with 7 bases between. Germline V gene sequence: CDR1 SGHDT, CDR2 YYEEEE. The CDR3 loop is CASSFRAETQYF. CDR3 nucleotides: TGTGCCAGCAGCTTTCGGGCTGAGACCCAGTACTTC.

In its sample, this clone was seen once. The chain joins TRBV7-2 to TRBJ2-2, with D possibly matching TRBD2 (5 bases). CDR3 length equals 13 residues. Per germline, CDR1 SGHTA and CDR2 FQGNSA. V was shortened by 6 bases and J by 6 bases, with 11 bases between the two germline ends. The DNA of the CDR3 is TGTGCCAGCAGTCCCGAGGGTTCCGGGGAGCTGTTTTTT. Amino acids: CASSPEGSGELFF.

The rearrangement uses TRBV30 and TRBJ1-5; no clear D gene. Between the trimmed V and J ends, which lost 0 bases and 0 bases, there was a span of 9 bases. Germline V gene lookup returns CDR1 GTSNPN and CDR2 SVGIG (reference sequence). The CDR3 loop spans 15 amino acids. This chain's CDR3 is CAWSVGQISNQPQHF. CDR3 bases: TGTGCCTGGAGTGTAGGGCAGATTAGCAATCAGCCCCAGCATTTT. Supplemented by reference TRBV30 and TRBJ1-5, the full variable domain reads SQTIHQWPATLVQPVGSPLSLECTVEGTSNPNLYWYRQAAGRGLQLLFYSVGIGQISSEVPQNLSASRPQDRQFILSSKKLLLSDSGFYLCAWSVGQISNQPQHFGDGTRLSIL.

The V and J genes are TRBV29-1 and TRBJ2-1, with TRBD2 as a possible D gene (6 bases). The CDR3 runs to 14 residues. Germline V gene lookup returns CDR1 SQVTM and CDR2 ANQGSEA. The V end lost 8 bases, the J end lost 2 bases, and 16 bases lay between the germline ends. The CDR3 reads CSTGTSPAYNEQFF. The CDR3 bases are TGCAGCACCGGGACTTCACCGGCCTACAATGAGCAGTTCTTC.

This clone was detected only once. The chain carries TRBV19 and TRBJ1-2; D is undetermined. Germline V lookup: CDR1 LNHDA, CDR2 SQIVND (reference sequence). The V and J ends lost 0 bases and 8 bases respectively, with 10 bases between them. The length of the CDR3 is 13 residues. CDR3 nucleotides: TGTGCCAGTAGTATAGATGCTCACCGGGGCTACACCTTC. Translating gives CASSIDAHRGYTF. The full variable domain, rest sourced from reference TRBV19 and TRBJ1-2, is DGGITQSPKYLFRKEGQNVTLSCEQNLNHDAMYWYRQDPGQGLRLIYYSQIVNDFQKGDIAEGYSVSREKKESFPLTVTSAQKNPTAFYLCASSIDAHRGYTFGSGTRLTVV.

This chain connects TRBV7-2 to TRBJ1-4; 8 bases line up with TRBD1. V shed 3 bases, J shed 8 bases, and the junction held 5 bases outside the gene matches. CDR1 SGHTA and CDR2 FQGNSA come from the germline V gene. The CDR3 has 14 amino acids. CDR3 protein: CASSLTGVGEKLFF. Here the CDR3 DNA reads TGTGCCAGCAGCTTGACAGGGGTGGGGGAAAAACTGTTTTTT.

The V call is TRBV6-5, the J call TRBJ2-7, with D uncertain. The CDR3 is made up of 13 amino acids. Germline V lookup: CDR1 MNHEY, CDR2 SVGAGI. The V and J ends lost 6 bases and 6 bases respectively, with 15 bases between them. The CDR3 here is CASRTTLVREQYF. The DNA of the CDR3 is TGTGCCAGCAGAACTACGTTGGTTCGCGAGCAGTACTTC.

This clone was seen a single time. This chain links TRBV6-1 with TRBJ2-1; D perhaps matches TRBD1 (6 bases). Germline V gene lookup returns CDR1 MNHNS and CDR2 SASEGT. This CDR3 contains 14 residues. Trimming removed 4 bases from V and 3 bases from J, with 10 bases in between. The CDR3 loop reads CASSADRFYNEQFF. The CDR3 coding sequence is TGTGCCAGCAGTGCGGACAGATTCTACAATGAGCAGTTCTTC.

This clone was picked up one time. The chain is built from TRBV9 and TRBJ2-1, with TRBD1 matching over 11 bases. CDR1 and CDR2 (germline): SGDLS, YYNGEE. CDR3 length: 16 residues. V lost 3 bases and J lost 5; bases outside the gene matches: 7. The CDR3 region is CASSAAGTGGNNEQFF. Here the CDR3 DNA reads TGTGCCAGCAGCGCGGCCGGGACAGGGGGGAACAATGAGCAGTTCTTC.

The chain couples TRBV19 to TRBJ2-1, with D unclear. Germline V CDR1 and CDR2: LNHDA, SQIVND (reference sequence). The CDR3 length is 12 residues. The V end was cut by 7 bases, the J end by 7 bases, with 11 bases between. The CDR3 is CASTKGRNEQFF. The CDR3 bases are TGTGCCAGTACTAAGGGCCGAAATGAGCAGTTCTTC. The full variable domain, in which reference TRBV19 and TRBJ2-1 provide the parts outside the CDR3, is DGGITQSPKYLFRKEGQNVTLSCEQNLNHDAMYWYRQDPGQGLRLIYYSQIVNDFQKGDIAEGYSVSREKKESFPLTVTSAQKNPTAFYLCASTKGRNEQFFGPGTRLTVL.

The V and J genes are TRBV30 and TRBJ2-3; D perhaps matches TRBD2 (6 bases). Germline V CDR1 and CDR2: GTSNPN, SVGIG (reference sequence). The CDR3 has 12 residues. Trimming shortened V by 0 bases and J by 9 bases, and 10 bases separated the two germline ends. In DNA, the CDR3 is TGTGCCTGGAGTGTAAATCGGGAGACGCAGTATTTT. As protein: CAWSVNRETQYF.

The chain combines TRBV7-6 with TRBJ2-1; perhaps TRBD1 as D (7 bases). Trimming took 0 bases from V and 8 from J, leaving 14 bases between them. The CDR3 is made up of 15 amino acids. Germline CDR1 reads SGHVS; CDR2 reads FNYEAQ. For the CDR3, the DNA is TGTGCCAGCAGCTTAGCTGGGCAGGGGGGCTATGAGCAGTTCTTC. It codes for CASSLAGQGGYEQFF.

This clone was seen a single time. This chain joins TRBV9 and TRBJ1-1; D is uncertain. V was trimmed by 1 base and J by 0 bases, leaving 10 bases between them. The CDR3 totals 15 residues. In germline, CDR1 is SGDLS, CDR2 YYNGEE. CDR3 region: CASSVKVGLNTEAFF. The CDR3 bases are TGTGCCAGCAGCGTAAAGGTAGGATTGAACACTGAAGCTTTCTTT.

CDR3 protein: CASSLDRPDLTLHF. CDR3 nucleotide sequence: TGTGCCAGCAGCTTAGACAGGCCCGATTTGACCCTCCACTTT. The J gene is TRBJ1-6, the V gene TRBV11-2, with unresolved D. This CDR3 contains 14 residues. Looked up from germline, CDR1 is SGHAT and CDR2 is FQNNGV. Trimming took 0 bases from V and 14 from J, leaving 14 bases between them. Full variable domain (missing parts from reference TRBV11-2 and TRBJ1-6): EAGVAQSPRYKIIEKRQSVAFWCNPISGHATLYWYQQILGQGPKLLIQFQNNGVVDDSQLPKDRFSAERLKGVDSTLKIQPAKLEDSAVYLCASSLDRPDLTLHFGNGTRLTVT.

In DNA form, the CDR3 reads TGTGCCAGCAGTGAATGGTACGAGCAGTACTTC. It is translated as CASSEWYEQYF. The chain uses TRBV6-1 and TRBJ2-7; the D is unclear. Germline assignment: CDR1 MNHNS and CDR2 SASEGT. This CDR3 spans 11 amino acids. Trimming stripped 2 bases from V and 4 bases from J, with 3 bases between.

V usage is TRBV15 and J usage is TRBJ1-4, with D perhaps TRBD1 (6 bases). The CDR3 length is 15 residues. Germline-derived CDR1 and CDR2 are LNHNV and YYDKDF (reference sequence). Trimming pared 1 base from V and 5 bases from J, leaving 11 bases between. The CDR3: CATSRGTGMNEKLFF. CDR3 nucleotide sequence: TGTGCCACCAGCAGAGGCACAGGGATGAATGAAAAACTGTTTTTT.

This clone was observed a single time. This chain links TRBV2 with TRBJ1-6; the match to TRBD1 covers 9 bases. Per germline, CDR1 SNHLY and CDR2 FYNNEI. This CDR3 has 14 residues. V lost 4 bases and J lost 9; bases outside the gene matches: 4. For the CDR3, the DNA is TGTGCCAGCAGTGGGGGACAGGGCAGTTCACCCCTCCACTTT. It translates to CASSGGQGSSPLHF.

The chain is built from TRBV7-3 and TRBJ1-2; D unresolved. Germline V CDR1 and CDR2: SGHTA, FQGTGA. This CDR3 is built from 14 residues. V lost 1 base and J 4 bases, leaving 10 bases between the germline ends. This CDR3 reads CASSLNPGGYGYTF. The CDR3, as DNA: TGTGCCAGCAGCTTAAATCCGGGCGGCTATGGCTACACCTTC.

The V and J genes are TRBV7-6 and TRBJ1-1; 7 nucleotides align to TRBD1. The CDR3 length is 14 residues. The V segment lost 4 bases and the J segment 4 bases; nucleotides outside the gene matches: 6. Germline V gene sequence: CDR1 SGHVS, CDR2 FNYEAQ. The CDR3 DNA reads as TGTGCCAGCAGCTCCTCAGGGGGGCTCACTGAAGCTTTCTTT. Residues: CASSSSGGLTEAFF.

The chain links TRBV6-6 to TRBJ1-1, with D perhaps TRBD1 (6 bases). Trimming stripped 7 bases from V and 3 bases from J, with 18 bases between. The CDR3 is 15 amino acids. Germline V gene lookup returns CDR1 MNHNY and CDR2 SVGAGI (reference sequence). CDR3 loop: CASIGVQGADTEAFF. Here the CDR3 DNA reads TGTGCCAGCATTGGGGTACAGGGAGCCGACACTGAAGCTTTCTTT.